The 16 T cell receptor beta chains in this list originate from one sample, sequenced in a study of T cells in Graves' hyperthyroidism and ophthalmopathy. The source material, RNA transcripts, was used to amplify TCR beta CDR3 regions. The HTBI set primed first-round TCR CDR3 RT-PCR. TCRdb itself ran the multiplex PCR reads through MiXCR, one entry per CDR3 protein. Of over 700,000 distinct CDR3 sequences listed, 35% to 45% are singletons. The sample taken for sequencing was blood. The receptors originated from a man between 18 and 29 years old with Graves' hyperthyroidism.

This clonotype has only a few counts. The chain recombines TRBV20-1 with TRBJ2-5, with unresolved D. CDR1 and CDR2 from the germline V gene are DFQATT and SNEGSKA (reference sequence). V lost 3 bases and J 2 bases, leaving 7 bases between the germline ends. The CDR3 consists of 12 residues. This chain's CDR3 is CSARSPQETQYF. The CDR3 nucleotides are TGCAGTGCTAGGTCCCCACAAGAGACCCAGTACTTC.

This clonotype was detected many times. This rearrangement joins TRBV10-3 to TRBJ1-1, with 7 bases that match TRBD1. CDR1 is ENHRY, CDR2 SYGVKD, per germline. The J segment lost 1 base and the V segment lost 4 bases, leaving 3 bases of the junction unmatched. This CDR3 comprises 14 residues. The CDR3 region is CAISAAGGNTEAFF. Here the CDR3 DNA reads TGTGCCATCAGTGCGGCAGGGGGGAACACTGAAGCTTTCTTT.

Many counts were recorded for this clonotype. This chain links TRBV29-1 with TRBJ1-2, with D unclear. In germline, CDR1 is SQVTM, CDR2 ANQGSEA. CDR3 length equals 12 residues. The germline V and J ends were trimmed by 2 bases and 0 bases, with 4 bases remaining between them. The CDR3 bases are TGCAGCGTTGAACTCTCTAACTATGGCTACACCTTC. Its protein product is CSVELSNYGYTF.

This clonotype was seen ten or more times. J is TRBJ1-6 and V is TRBV20-1; a possible D gene is TRBD1 (5 bases). CDR1 and CDR2 from the germline V gene are DFQATT and SNEGSKA (reference sequence). V was trimmed by 4 bases and J by 7 bases, leaving 8 bases between them. The CDR3 extends over 12 amino acids. The CDR3: CSATQGNSPLHF. The CDR3 DNA sequence: TGCAGTGCTACGCAGGGAAATTCACCCCTCCACTTT.

The chain uses TRBV29-1 and TRBJ1-1; no reliable D call. The CDR3 contains 13 residues. V lost 8 bases and J lost 1, with 14 bases in between. Germline V lookup: CDR1 SQVTM, CDR2 ANQGSEA. In DNA, the CDR3 is TGCAGCTGGTCAGCCCCTACGAACACTGAAGCTTTCTTT. Protein: CSWSAPTNTEAFF.

The chain uses TRBV11-1 and TRBJ1-5, with D unresolved. Trimming took 6 bases from V and 0 from J, leaving 12 bases between them. CDR3 length equals 15 residues. Germline loops: CDR1 SGHAT, CDR2 FQDESV (reference sequence). The CDR3 sequence is CASSLPDHSNQPQHF. As DNA, the CDR3 is TGTGCCAGCAGTCTCCCCGATCATAGCAATCAGCCCCAGCATTTT.

Concerning this clonotype: The junction departs from the called germline gene at one end, perhaps through a read error. The J gene is TRBJ2-7, the V gene TRBV29-1, with 8 bases lining up with TRBD1. In germline, CDR1 is SQVTM, CDR2 ANQGSEA. The CDR3 covers 15 residues. The chain's CDR3 is CSAGLGTGLSYGQYF. DNA for the CDR3: TGCAGCGCTGGCCTCGGGACAGGTCTCTCCTACGGGCAGTACTTC.

The chain recombines TRBV5-1 with TRBJ2-2; the match to TRBD2 covers 14 bases. The CDR3 is 19 amino acids. Germline-derived CDR1 and CDR2 are SGHRS and YFSETQ. V lost 0 bases to trimming and J lost 0 bases; unmatched junction nucleotides: 4. The CDR3 here is CASSLEGLAGAPNTGELFF. CDR3 DNA: TGCGCCAGCAGCTTGGAGGGACTAGCGGGGGCACCGAACACCGGGGAGCTGTTTTTT.

This clonotype was found many times. The rearrangement links TRBV29-1 to TRBJ1-2, with TRBD1 matching over 7 bases. CDR3 length: 14 amino acids. The V segment lost 0 bases and the J segment 6 bases; nucleotides outside the gene matches: 7. Germline V gene sequence: CDR1 SQVTM, CDR2 ANQGSEA. This CDR3 is CSVEETTGNHGYTF. CDR3 DNA sequence: TGCAGCGTTGAAGAGACGACAGGGAACCATGGCTACACCTTC.

About this clonotype: The CDR3 end shows no conserved phenylalanine or tryptophan, and so a read error is likely. Because the CDR3's place on the DNA is in doubt, the DNA is left out and the CDR3 is given as listed by TCRdb. This chain links TRBV4-1 with TRBJ2-7; the table's D call, TRBD2, has no DNA check behind it. CDR1 MGHRA and CDR2 YSYEKL come from the germline V gene. Termini included, the CDR3 measures 9 amino acids. The CDR3: CASSQVMTS.

In the case of this clonotype: The junction departs from the called germline gene at one end, perhaps through a read error. The chain uses TRBV7-2 and TRBJ1-3, with D perhaps TRBD1 (5 bases). CDR1 and CDR2 from the germline V gene are SGHTA and FQGNSA. The CDR3 contains 15 residues. The chain's CDR3 is CASSSDRGAGNAIYF. CDR3 bases: TGTGCCAGCAGTTCCGACAGAGGGGCTGGAAACGCCATATATTTT.

This clonotype was counted between two and nine times. This rearrangement joins TRBV5-1 to TRBJ1-2, with 11 bases aligning to TRBD1. The CDR3 is made up of 15 amino acids. V gave up 4 bases and J gave up 8 bases; unmatched junction bases: 10. CDR1 is SGHRS and CDR2 is YFSETQ in the germline V gene. The CDR3 DNA sequence: TGCGCCAGCAGCATGCGGACAGGGGGCGCGTCAGGCTACACCTTC. This gives the protein CASSMRTGGASGYTF.

This clonotype was seen more than once but under ten times. The chain carries TRBV7-2 and TRBJ2-7, with 10 bases fitting TRBD2. V shed 2 bases and J 9 bases; nucleotides not matched to a gene: 10. This CDR3 is built from 15 residues. Germline V gene sequence: CDR1 SGHTA, CDR2 FQGNSA. CDR3 DNA sequence: TGTGCCAGCAGCTTATTTAGTCTAGCGGGAGTTGGGCAGTACTTC. Amino acid sequence: CASSLFSLAGVGQYF. The full variable domain, completed using reference TRBV7-2 and TRBJ2-7, is GAGVSQSPSNKVTEKGKDVELRCDPISGHTALYWYRQSLGQGLEFLIYFQGNSAPDKSGLPSDRFSAERTGGSVSTLTIQRTQQEDSAVYLCASSLFSLAGVGQYFGPGTRLTVT.

V and J are TRBV5-4 and TRBJ1-1; 7 bases fit TRBD1. The V and J ends lost 3 bases and 4 bases, in that order; junction bases with no gene match: 6. This CDR3 spans 14 amino acids. The germline gives CDR1 SGHNT, CDR2 YYREEE (reference sequence). CDR3 coding DNA: TGTGCCAGCAGCTCGGGACAGAAGACCACTGAAGCTTTCTTT. Translated, it gives CASSSGQKTTEAFF. Drawing the rest from reference TRBV5-4 and TRBJ1-1, the complete variable domain is ETGVTQSPTHLIKTRGQQVTLRCSSQSGHNTVSWYQQALGQGPQFIFQYYREEENGRGNFPPRFSGLQFPNYSSELNVNALELDDSALYLCASSSGQKTTEAFFGQGTRLTVV.

This clonotype turned up a few times. V usage is TRBV20-1 and J usage is TRBJ2-5; D may be TRBD1 or TRBD2 (5 bases each). The V gene lost 0 bases and the J gene lost 2 bases, with 16 bases spanning the gap. The CDR3 loop spans 16 amino acids. Germline V gives CDR1 DFQATT, CDR2 SNEGSKA (reference sequence). The CDR3 loop is CSARDFGGPQQETQYF. The CDR3 nucleotides read TGCAGTGCTAGAGATTTTGGGGGTCCCCAACAAGAGACCCAGTACTTC.

This clonotype was picked up a small number of times. This chain connects TRBV10-3 to TRBJ1-1; TRBD1 matches at 9 bases. J was trimmed by 4 bases and V by 10 bases; bases with no gene match: 4. The CDR3 runs to 12 residues. CDR1 is ENHRY and CDR2 is SYGVKD in the germline V gene. The chain's CDR3 is CATRQGGTEAFF. The CDR3 nucleotides are TGTGCCACCAGACAGGGGGGCACTGAAGCTTTCTTT.